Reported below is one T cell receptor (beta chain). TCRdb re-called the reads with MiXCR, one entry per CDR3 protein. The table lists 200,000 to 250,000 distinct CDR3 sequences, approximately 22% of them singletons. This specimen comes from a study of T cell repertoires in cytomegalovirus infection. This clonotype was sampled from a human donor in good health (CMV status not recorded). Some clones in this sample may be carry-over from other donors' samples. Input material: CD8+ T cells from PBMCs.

CDR3 coding DNA: TGTGCCAGCAGCTTAGGTACCAGCTCCTACGAGCAGTACTTC. Translating gives CASSLGTSSYEQYF. V is TRBV7-2 and J is TRBJ2-7; D uncertain. The CDR3 contains 14 residues. Germline V gene sequence: CDR1 SGHTA, CDR2 FQGNSA. With 1 base removed from V and 0 bases from J, the gap between germline ends came to 7 bases.